Below are 22 T cell receptor beta chains sequenced from a single sample in a study of human T cells and chemical hapten exposure. TCRdb ran MiXCR on the RACE reads and lists one entry per CDR3 protein. The table lists around 60,000 distinct CDR3 sequences, around 7% of them singletons. Time point of the sample: pre-sensitization, week 0. Described treatment: therapeutic diphenylcyclopropenone sensitization with weekly scalp DPC. The specimen comprised whole blood, sampled in connection with sensitization to the hapten diphenylcyclopropenone (DPC). The receptors were sampled from a woman aged 25 to 39 with alopecia areata. Some clones in this sample may be carry-over from other donors' samples.

This clonotype has a handful of counts. The V call is TRBV18, the J call TRBJ1-4; perhaps TRBD1 as D (5 bases). Trimming pared 6 bases from V and 6 bases from J, leaving 11 bases between. The germline V gene encodes CDR1 KGHSH and CDR2 LQKENI. This CDR3 region has 13 residues. CDR3 sequence (DNA): TGTGCCAGCTCGTACAGGAGGGATGAAAAACTGTTTTTT. This gives the protein CASSYRRDEKLFF.

V gene TRBV14 combines with J gene TRBJ2-1, with 7 bases fitting TRBD2. CDR3 length: 16 amino acids. V shed 1 base and J 6 bases; nucleotides not matched to a gene: 9. Germline V gene lookup returns CDR1 SGHDN and CDR2 FVKESK. The CDR3 region is CASSQGFGGRGNEQFF. The CDR3 bases are TGTGCCAGCAGCCAAGGGTTTGGAGGGAGGGGCAATGAGCAGTTCTTC. Full variable domain (rest looked up from reference TRBV14 and TRBJ2-1): EAGVTQFPSHSVIEKGQTVTLRCDPISGHDNLYWYRRVMGKEIKFLLHFVKESKQDESGMPNNRFLAERTGGTYSTLKVQPAELEDSGVYFCASSQGFGGRGNEQFFGPGTRLTVL.

The sample holds many counts of this clonotype. V and J are TRBV3-1 and TRBJ2-3; D could derive from TRBD1 or TRBD2 (6 bases each). Germline CDR1 reads LGHDT; CDR2 reads YNNKEL (reference sequence). The CDR3 is made up of 16 amino acids. Trimming removed 6 bases at V and 1 base at J, with 17 bases between. CDR3 residues: CASRRRGPGGTDTQYF. The CDR3 nucleotides read TGTGCCAGCAGACGTCGGGGGCCGGGGGGCACAGATACGCAGTATTTT.

The V and J genes are TRBV7-9 and TRBJ1-1, with TRBD1 matching 7 bases. The CDR3 has 15 residues. The germline CDR1 and CDR2 sequences are SEHNR and FQNEAQ (reference sequence). J lost 2 bases, V lost 5 bases, and 8 bases had no gene match. CDR3 sequence (DNA): TGTGCCAGCAGCAGCGGGACAGACCTAAACACTGAAGCTTTCTTT. Amino acids: CASSSGTDLNTEAFF.

Worth noting for this clonotype: A clone one base away is much larger, so this may be a read error. The V and J genes are TRBV12-3 or TRBV12-4 and TRBJ2-7; D not certain. This CDR3 has 12 amino acids. V dropped 1 base and J dropped 5 bases, with 6 bases sitting between them. The CDR3 bases are TGTGCCAGCAGTTTAGTGGGCGACGAGCAGTACTTC. Its translation: CASSLVGDEQYF.

This clonotype showed up many times. The gene calls are TRBV20-1 and TRBJ2-5; 8 nucleotides line up with TRBD1. The length of the CDR3 is 16 residues. Germline V gene lookup returns CDR1 DFQATT and CDR2 SNEGSKA (reference sequence). V lost 2 bases and J lost 0; bases outside the gene matches: 8. The CDR3 DNA reads as TGCAGTGCTAGACCACTGGACAGGGCCCACCAAGAGACCCAGTACTTC. It codes for CSARPLDRAHQETQYF.

The chain recombines TRBV29-1 with TRBJ1-2, with TRBD1 matching over 7 bases. V gave up 6 bases and J gave up 6 bases; unmatched junction bases: 10. The CDR3 runs 13 residues. Germline CDR1 SQVTM, CDR2 ANQGSEA. The CDR3 region has the DNA TGCAGCGTACTACAGGGGATAGTAGATGGCTACACCTTC. Residues: CSVLQGIVDGYTF.

The chain has TRBV29-1 and TRBJ2-7; D may be TRBD2 (6 bases). The CDR3 runs to 14 residues. V lost 4 bases, J lost 9 bases, and 22 bases lay in between. Germline V gene sequence: CDR1 SQVTM, CDR2 ANQGSEA. CDR3 sequence (DNA): TGCAGCGTTGGGACTCGGGGGTCCGACCTACCGCAGTACTTC. Its translation is CSVGTRGSDLPQYF.

This clonotype was counted ten times or more. The gene calls are TRBV20-1 and TRBJ1-1, with 8 nucleotides matching TRBD1. V trimming: 1 base; J trimming: 5 bases; junction bases outside the gene matches: 6. This CDR3 has 14 residues. Germline V lookup: CDR1 DFQATT, CDR2 SNEGSKA (reference sequence). Written as DNA, the CDR3 is TGCAGTGCTAGAGTCCAGGGGGCGCCGACTGAAGCTTTCTTT. Its translation is CSARVQGAPTEAFF.

This clonotype was recorded at least ten times. One end of the junction is discordant with germline, which a read error may explain. The CDR3 DNA reads as TGCGCCAGCAGCGTAGGGTCCTCTGGAAACACCATATATTTT. Amino acid sequence: CASSVGSSGNTIYF. The chain couples TRBV9 to TRBJ1-3; unclear D gene. The CDR3 consists of 14 residues. Looked up from germline, CDR1 is SGDLS and CDR2 is YYNGEE.

In regard to this clonotype: A read error is likely, as this CDR3 ends without the conserved phenylalanine or tryptophan. As DNA, the CDR3 is TGTGCCAGCAGCTGGACAGGGAGTCTTAACTATGGCTACACCTAC. Protein sequence: CASSWTGSLNYGYTY. The V call is TRBV5-5, the J call TRBJ1-2, with 8 bases aligning to TRBD1. The trim removed 3 bases at V and 1 base at J, leaving 5 bases unmatched. Germline loops: CDR1 SGHKS, CDR2 YYEKEE (reference sequence). The CDR3 has 15 amino acids.

In this sample, this clonotype turned up once. With a much larger clone just one base away, this may be a read error. The rearrangement joins TRBV5-1 to TRBJ2-1, with 8 bases identical to TRBD2. CDR3 length: 15 amino acids. Germline V gene lookup returns CDR1 SGHRS and CDR2 YFSETQ. The CDR3 sequence: CTSSLAGSSYNEQFF. CDR3 sequence (DNA): TGCACCAGCAGCTTAGCGGGGAGCTCCTACAATGAGCAGTTCTTC.

In its sample, this clonotype was seen many times. V is TRBV6-1 and J is TRBJ1-2; D not certain. The CDR3 runs 11 residues. Trimming removed 3 bases from V and 7 bases from J, with 6 bases in between. Germline assignment: CDR1 MNHNS and CDR2 SASEGT. In DNA, the CDR3 is TGTGCCAGCAGTGAGGCTTTTGGCTACACCTTC. Translation gives CASSEAFGYTF.

This rearrangement joins TRBV19 to TRBJ1-2, with D possibly matching TRBD1 (5 bases). CDR3 length equals 13 residues. V was trimmed by 3 bases and J by 4 bases, leaving 9 bases between them. CDR1 is LNHDA, CDR2 SQIVND, per germline (reference sequence). CDR3 protein: CASSIGAAYGYTF. The CDR3 DNA follows: TGTGCCAGTAGTATCGGGGCCGCCTATGGCTACACCTTC.

This clonotype has ten or more counts. The CDR3 reads CASSWSGRWGNQPQHF. CDR3 nucleotides: TGTGCCAGCAGTTGGTCAGGGAGATGGGGCAATCAGCCCCAGCATTTT. The chain joins TRBV6-6 to TRBJ1-5; a possible D gene is TRBD1 (5 bases). Germline assignment: CDR1 MNHNY and CDR2 SVGAGI (reference sequence). The V end was cut by 4 bases, the J end by 2 bases, with 15 bases between. This CDR3 is built from 16 residues.

This clonotype has at least ten counts. This chain joins TRBV5-5 and TRBJ2-1; D is possibly TRBD2 (5 bases). Germline values: CDR1 SGHKS, CDR2 YYEKEE (reference sequence). V was pared by 0 bases and J by 7 bases, with 14 bases between. CDR3 size: 15 residues. CDR3 region: CASSLGGRDSNEQFF. Here the CDR3 DNA reads TGTGCCAGCAGCTTGGGAGGACGGGATTCGAATGAGCAGTTCTTC.

This clonotype was detected ten times or more. The rearrangement joins TRBV27 to TRBJ1-1, with D uncertain. Germline V gene data show CDR1 as MNHEY and CDR2 as SMNVEV (reference sequence). Trimming removed 2 bases at V and 1 base at J, with 5 bases between. The CDR3 sequence is 13 residues long. The CDR3: CASSLKENTEAFF. Here the CDR3 DNA reads TGTGCCAGCAGTTTAAAGGAGAACACTGAAGCTTTCTTT.

Turning to this clonotype: A much larger clone differs by one base, so this may be a read error. This chain joins TRBV5-1 and TRBJ2-3, with 8 bases fitting TRBD1. Germline CDR1 is SGHRS and CDR2 is YFSETQ. CDR3 size: 15 residues. The CDR3 loop reads CASTISDRAIDTQNF. CDR3 DNA sequence: TGCGCCAGCACCATTTCGGACAGGGCGATAGATACGCAGAATTTT.

Written as DNA, the CDR3 is TGCAGTGCAAAACTAACAGGGAATTCACCCCTCCACTTT. Amino acids: CSAKLTGNSPLHF. This chain links TRBV20-1 with TRBJ1-6; maybe TRBD1 (6 bases). Germline CDR1 is DFQATT and CDR2 is SNEGSKA (reference sequence). V was pared by 6 bases and J by 7 bases, with 13 bases between. The CDR3 has 13 residues.

This clonotype came up many times. The V call is TRBV20-1, the J call TRBJ2-3; 8 nucleotides match TRBD2. CDR1 DFQATT and CDR2 SNEGSKA come from the germline V gene (reference sequence). Trimming at V came to 7 bases and at J to 0 bases, leaving 3 bases not matched to a gene. CDR3 length: 13 amino acids. CDR3 nucleotide sequence: TGCAGTGTTAGCGGGGAGAGCACAGATACGCAGTATTTT. It encodes CSVSGESTDTQYF.

Many counts were recorded for this clonotype. V gene TRBV4-1 combines with J gene TRBJ2-5, with D maybe TRBD2 (6 bases). The CDR3 loop spans 14 amino acids. V lost 3 bases, J lost 5 bases, and 13 bases lay in between. Looked up from germline, CDR1 is MGHRA and CDR2 is YSYEKL. CDR3 sequence: CASSQAGRGETQYF. The CDR3 region has the DNA TGCGCCAGCAGCCAGGCGGGACGCGGGGAGACCCAGTACTTC.

This clonotype was detected many times. The chain has TRBV29-1 and TRBJ2-1; TRBD2 matches 11 bases. V trimming: 3 bases; J trimming: 7 bases; junction bases outside the gene matches: 11. Germline loops: CDR1 SQVTM, CDR2 ANQGSEA. The CDR3 runs 16 residues. Here the CDR3 DNA reads TGCAGCGTTGATTTGTTAGCGGGGGGGCCGAGGAATGAGCAGTTCTTC. It specifies CSVDLLAGGPRNEQFF.